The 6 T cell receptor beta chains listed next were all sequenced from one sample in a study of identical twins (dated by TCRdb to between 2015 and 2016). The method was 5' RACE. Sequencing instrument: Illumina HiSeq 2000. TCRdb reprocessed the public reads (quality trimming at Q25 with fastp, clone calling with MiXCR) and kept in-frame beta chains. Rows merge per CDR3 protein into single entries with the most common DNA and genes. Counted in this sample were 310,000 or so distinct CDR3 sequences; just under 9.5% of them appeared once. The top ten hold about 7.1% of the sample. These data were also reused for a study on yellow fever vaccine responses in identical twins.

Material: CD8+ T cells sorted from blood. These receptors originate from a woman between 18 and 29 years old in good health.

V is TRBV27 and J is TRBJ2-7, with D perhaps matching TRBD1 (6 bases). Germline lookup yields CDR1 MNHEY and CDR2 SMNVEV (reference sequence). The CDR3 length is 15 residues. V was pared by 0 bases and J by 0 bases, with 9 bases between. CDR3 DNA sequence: TGTGCCAGCAGTTTATCCCCGGACAGCTCCTACGAGCAGTACTTC. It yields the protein CASSLSPDSSYEQYF.

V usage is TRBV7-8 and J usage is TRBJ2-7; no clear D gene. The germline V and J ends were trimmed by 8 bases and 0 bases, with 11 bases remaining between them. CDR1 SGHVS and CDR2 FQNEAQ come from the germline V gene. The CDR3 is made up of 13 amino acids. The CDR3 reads CASGDGLSYEQYF. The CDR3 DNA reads TGTGCCAGCGGTGACGGTCTCTCCTACGAGCAGTACTTC. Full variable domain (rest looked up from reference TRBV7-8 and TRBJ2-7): GAGVSQSPRYKVAKRGQDVALRCDPISGHVSLFWYQQALGQGPEFLTYFQNEAQLDKSGLPSDRFFAERPEGSVSTLKIQRTQQEDSAVYLCASGDGLSYEQYFGPGTRLTVT.

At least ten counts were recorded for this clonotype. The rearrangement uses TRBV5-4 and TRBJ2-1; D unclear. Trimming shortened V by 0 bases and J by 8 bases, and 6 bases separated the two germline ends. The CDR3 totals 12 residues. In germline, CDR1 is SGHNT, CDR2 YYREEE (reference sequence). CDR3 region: CASSLVRDEQFF. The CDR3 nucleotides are TGTGCCAGCAGCTTGGTTAGAGATGAGCAGTTCTTC.

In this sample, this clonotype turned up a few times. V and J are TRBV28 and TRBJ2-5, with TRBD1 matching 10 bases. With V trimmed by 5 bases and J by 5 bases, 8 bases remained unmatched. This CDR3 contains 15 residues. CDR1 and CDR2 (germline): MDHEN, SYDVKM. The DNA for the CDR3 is TGTGCCAGCAGTGACAGGGGGCGAAATTCGGAGACCCAGTACTTC. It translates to CASSDRGRNSETQYF.

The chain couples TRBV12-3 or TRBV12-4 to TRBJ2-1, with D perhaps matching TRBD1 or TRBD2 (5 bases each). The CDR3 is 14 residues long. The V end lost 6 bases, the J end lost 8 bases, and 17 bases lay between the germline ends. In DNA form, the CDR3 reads TGTGCCAGCAGCCCCGAGGGCAGGGTTCATGAGCAGTTCTTC. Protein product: CASSPEGRVHEQFF.

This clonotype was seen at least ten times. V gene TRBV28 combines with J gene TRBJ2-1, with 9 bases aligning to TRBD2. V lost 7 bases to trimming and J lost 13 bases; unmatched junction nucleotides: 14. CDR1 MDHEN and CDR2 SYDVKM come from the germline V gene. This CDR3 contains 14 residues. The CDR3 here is CASTGIGTSTSQFF. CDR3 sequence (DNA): TGTGCCAGCACGGGGATCGGGACTAGCACATCCCAGTTCTTC.